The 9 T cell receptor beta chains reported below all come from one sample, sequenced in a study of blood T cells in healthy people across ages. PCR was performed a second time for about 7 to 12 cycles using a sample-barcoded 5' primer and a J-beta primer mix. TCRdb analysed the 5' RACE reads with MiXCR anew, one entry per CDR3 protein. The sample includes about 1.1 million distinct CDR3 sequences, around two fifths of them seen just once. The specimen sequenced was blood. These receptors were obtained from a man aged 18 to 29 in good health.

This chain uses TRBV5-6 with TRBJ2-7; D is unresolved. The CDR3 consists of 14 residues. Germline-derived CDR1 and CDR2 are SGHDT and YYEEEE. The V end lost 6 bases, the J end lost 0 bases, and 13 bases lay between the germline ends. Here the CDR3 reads CASTIGGNSYEQYF. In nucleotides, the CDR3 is TGTGCCAGCACTATCGGCGGAAACTCCTACGAGCAGTACTTC.

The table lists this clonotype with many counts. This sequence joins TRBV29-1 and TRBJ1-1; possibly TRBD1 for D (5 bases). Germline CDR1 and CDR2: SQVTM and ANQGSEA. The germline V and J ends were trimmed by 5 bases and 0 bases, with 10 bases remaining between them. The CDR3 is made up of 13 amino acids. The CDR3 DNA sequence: TGCAGCGTTCTTCAGGGCTTGAACACTGAAGCTTTCTTT. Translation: CSVLQGLNTEAFF. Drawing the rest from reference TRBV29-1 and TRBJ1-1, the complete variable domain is SAVISQKPSRDICQRGTSLTIQCQVDSQVTMMFWYRQQPGQSLTLIATANQGSEATYESGFVIDKFPISRPNLTFSTLTVSNMSPEDSSIYLCSVLQGLNTEAFFGQGTRLTVV.

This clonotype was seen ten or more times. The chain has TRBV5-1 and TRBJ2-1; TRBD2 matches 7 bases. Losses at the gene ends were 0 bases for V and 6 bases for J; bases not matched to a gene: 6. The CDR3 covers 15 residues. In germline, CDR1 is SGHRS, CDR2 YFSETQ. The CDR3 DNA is TGCGCCAGCAGCTTGGCTAGCGGACTTACCAATGAGCAGTTCTTC. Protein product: CASSLASGLTNEQFF. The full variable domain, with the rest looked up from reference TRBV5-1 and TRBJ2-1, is KAGVTQTPRYLIKTRGQQVTLSCSPISGHRSVSWYQQTPGQGLQFLFEYFSETQRNKGNFPGRFSGRQFSNSRSEMNVSTLELGDSALYLCASSLASGLTNEQFFGPGTRLTVL.

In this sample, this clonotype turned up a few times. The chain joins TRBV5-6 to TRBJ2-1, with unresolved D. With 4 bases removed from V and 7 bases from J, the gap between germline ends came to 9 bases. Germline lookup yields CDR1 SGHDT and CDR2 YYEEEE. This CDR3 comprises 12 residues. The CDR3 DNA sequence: TGTGCCAGCAGCGTGAGCTTGAATGAGCAGTTCTTC. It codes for CASSVSLNEQFF.

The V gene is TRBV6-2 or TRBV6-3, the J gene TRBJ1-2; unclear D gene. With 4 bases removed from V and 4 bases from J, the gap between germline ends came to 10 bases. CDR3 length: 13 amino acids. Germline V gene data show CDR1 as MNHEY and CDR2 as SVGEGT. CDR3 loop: CASSSQNSYGYTF. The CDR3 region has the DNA TGTGCCAGCAGTTCCCAGAACTCCTATGGCTACACCTTC.

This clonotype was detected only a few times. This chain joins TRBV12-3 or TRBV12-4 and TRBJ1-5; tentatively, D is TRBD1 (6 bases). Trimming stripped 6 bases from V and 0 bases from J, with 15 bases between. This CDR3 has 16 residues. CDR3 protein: CASSQGQRYSNQPQHF. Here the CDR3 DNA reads TGTGCCAGCAGCCAAGGACAGCGATATAGCAATCAGCCCCAGCATTTT.

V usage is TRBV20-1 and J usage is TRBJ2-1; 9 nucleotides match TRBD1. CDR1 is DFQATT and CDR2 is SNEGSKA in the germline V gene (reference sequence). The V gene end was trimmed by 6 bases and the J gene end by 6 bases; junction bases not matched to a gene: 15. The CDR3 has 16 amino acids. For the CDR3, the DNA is TGCAGTGCCACCCTACCGCAACAGGGGGCCTTCAATGAGCAGTTCTTC. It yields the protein CSATLPQQGAFNEQFF.

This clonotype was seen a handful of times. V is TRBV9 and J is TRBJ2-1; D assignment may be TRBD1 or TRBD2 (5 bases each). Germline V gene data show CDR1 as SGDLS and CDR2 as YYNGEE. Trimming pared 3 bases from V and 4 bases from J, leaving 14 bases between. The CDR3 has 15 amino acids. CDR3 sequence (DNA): TGTGCCAGCAGCGAGACCGGGACCACGTACAATGAGCAGTTCTTC. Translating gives CASSETGTTYNEQFF.

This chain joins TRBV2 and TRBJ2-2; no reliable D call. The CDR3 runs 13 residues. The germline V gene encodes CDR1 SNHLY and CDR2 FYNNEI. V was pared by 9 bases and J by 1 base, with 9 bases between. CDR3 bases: TGTGCCAGTACGATTTTGAACACCGGGGAGCTGTTTTTT. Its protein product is CASTILNTGELFF. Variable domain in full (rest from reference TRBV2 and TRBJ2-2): EPEVTQTPSHQVTQMGQEVILRCVPISNHLYFYWYRQILGQKVEFLVSFYNNEISEKSEIFDDQFSVERPDGSNFTLKIRSTKLEDSAMYFCASTILNTGELFFGEGSRLTVL.